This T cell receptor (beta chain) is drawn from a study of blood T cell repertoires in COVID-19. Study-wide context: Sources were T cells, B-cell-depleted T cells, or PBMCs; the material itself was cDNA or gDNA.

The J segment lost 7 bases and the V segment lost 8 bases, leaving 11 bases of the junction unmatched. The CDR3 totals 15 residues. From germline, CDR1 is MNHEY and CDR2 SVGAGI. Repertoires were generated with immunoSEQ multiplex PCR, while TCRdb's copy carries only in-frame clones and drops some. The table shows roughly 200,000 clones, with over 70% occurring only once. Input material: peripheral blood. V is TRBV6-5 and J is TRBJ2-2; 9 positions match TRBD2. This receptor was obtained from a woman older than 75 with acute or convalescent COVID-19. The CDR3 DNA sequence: TGTGCCAGCCGAGCTAGCGGGACCTTTCGCGGGGAGCTGTTTTTT. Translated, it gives CASRASGTFRGELFF.